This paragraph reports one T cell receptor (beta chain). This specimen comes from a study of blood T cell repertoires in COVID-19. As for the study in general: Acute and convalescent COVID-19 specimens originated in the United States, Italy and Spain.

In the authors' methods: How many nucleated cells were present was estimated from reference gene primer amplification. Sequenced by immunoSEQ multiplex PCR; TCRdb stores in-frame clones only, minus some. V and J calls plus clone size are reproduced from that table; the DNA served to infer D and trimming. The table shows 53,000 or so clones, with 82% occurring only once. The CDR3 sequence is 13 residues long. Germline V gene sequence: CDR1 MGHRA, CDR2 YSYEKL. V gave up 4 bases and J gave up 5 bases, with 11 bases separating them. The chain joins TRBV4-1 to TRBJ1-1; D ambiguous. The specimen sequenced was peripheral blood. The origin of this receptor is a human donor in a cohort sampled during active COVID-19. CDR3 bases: TGCGCCAGCAGCCCCGACGGGAGGACTGAAGCTTTCTTT. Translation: CASSPDGRTEAFF.